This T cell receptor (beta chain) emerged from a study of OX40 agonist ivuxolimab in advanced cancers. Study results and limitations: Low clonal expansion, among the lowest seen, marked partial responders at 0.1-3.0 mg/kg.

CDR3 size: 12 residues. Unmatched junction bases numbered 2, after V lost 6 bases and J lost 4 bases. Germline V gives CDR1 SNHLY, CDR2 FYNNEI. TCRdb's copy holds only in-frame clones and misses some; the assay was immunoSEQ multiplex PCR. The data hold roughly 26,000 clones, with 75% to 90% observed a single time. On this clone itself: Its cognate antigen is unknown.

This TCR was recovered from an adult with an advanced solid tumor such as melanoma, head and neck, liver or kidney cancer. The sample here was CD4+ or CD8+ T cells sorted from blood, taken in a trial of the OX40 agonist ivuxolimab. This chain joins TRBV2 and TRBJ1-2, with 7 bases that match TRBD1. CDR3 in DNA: TGTGCCAGCAGGGGACAGAGCTATGGCTACACCTTC. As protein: CASRGQSYGYTF.